This T cell receptor (beta chain) was identified in a study of blood T cell repertoires in COVID-19. The CDR3 contains 14 residues. Germline values: CDR1 SGDLS, CDR2 YYNGEE. Trimming took off 4 bases at V and 2 bases at J, with 12 bases between the two ends. Sequenced by immunoSEQ multiplex PCR; TCRdb stores in-frame clones only, minus some. The sample lists some 280,000 clones; more than 80% were seen once. The material sequenced was peripheral blood. This clonotype was sampled from a woman aged 30 to 39 with active or convalescent COVID-19. The genes are TRBV9 and TRBJ1-2; weak D call: TRBD1 (6 bases). CDR3 sequence (DNA): TGTGCCAGCAGCTTCAGGGGTGCCAACTATGGCTACACCTTC. It yields the protein CASSFRGANYGYTF.